This T cell receptor (beta chain) was sequenced in a study of T-cell reconstitution after alpha-beta-depleted transplantation in children. The V gene end was trimmed by 4 bases and the J gene end by 4 bases; junction bases not matched to a gene: 2. Germline V gives CDR1 SGHRS, CDR2 YFSETQ. CDR3 length equals 14 residues. The sample holds many counts of this clonotype. The target antigen is unknown. The study's findings and limits: After transplant, high TCRbeta diversity at day 60 in some patients arose from surviving recipient T cells and thymic progenitors. Several hundred expanded graft clones reportedly were the source of alpha-beta T cells about two months after transplant. T-cell counts and diversity were attributed mostly to newly produced T cells one year after transplant.

The library targeted TCRbeta and was prepared with unique molecular identifiers. TCRdb fed the PCR reads into MiXCR, producing one record per CDR3 protein. The sample records about 97,000 distinct CDR3 sequences, about 6% being singletons. The sequencing here drew on PBMCs, mostly from graft donor cells, taken 60 days after TCRalphabeta/CD19-depleted stem cell transplant. This TCR derives from a female patient under 10 years old who had a stem cell transplant for Fanconi anemia, so the T cells may come from the graft donor. The chain couples TRBV5-1 to TRBJ2-3, with TRBD1 matching over 11 bases. This CDR3 reads CASSAGQGADTQYF. For the CDR3, the DNA is TGCGCCAGCAGCGCGGGACAGGGGGCAGATACGCAGTATTTT. The full variable domain, in which reference TRBV5-1 and TRBJ2-3 provide the parts outside the CDR3, is KAGVTQTPRYLIKTRGQQVTLSCSPISGHRSVSWYQQTPGQGLQFLFEYFSETQRNKGNFPGRFSGRQFSNSRSEMNVSTLELGDSALYLCASSAGQGADTQYFGPGTRLTVL.